These T cell receptor beta chains were read from a single sample in a study of spatial heterogeneity in lung cancer. TCRdb independently ran MiXCR on the 5' RACE reads; one entry per CDR3 protein. Counted here are 21,000 or so distinct CDR3 sequences, nearly 6.5% occurring once; the ten biggest clones make up approximately 10%. The sequenced sample was lung tumor tissue, obtained at surgery. The receptors shown here come from a male donor with early-stage non-small cell lung cancer. Both conserved end residues are part of each CDR3. The D gene is left open where the match is weak. A clone size is listed for some rows: how often the clone was seen (once, few, many), or a class if it is expanded.

j_call v_call clone_size d_call cdr3_nt cdr3_aa
TRBJ2-1 TRBV7-3 many NA TGTGCCAGCAGCTTAAATGTGGGGGGAACGCCCTACAATGAGCAGTTCTTC CASSLNVGGTPYNEQFF
TRBJ2-7 TRBV7-2 NA NA TGTGCCAGCAGCCCAAACAGGGCCGGCGAGCAGTACTTC CASSPNRAGEQYF
TRBJ2-5 TRBV28 many TRBD1 TGTGCCAGCCGCTCAGACAGGGGCCAACAAGAGACCCAGTACTTC CASRSDRGQQETQYF
TRBJ1-4 TRBV28 few NA TGTGCCAGCAAGCAAACAGCCAGACTTAATGAAAAACTGTTTTTT CASKQTARLNEKLFF
TRBJ1-1 TRBV27 many NA TGTGCCAGCAGTTCCCCGGGGGGGGGCAGGGGCACTGAAGCTTTCTTT CASSSPGGGRGTEAFF
TRBJ2-1 TRBV5-1 many TRBD2 TGCGCCAGCAGCCCCGGACTAGCGGGAGGGTCTGAGCAGTTCTTC CASSPGLAGGSEQFF
TRBJ1-1 TRBV28 many NA TGTGCCAGCTTCTACGCCGAAGCTTTCTTT CASFYAEAFF
TRBJ1-5 TRBV7-2 many NA TGTGCCAGCAGCTTAGTAGGTAGTAGCAATCAGCCCCAGCATTTT CASSLVGSSNQPQHF
TRBJ1-5 TRBV6-2/TRBV6-3 medium-sized NA TGTGCCAGCAGTGGGCCGGGGGGCAATCAGCCCCAGCATTTT CASSGPGGNQPQHF
TRBJ2-2 TRBV7-9 medium-sized NA TGTGCCAGCAGCCTAGGAGAGACTCTGAACACCGGGGAGCTGTTTTTT CASSLGETLNTGELFF
TRBJ2-2 TRBV4-1 many NA TGCGCCAGCAGCTACGGGTTTTTCACCGGGGAGCTGTTTTTT CASSYGFFTGELFF
TRBJ2-7 TRBV13 many NA TGTGCCAGCAGCTCAAGCGACGGCTACGAGCAGTACTTC CASSSSDGYEQYF
TRBJ2-2 TRBV2 few NA TGTGCCAGCCTTACACGGGACTACACCGGGGAGCTGTTTTTT CASLTRDYTGELFF
TRBJ2-1 TRBV18 many NA TGTGCCAGCTCACCAAATAGGGGGGCCTACAATGAGCAGTTCTTC CASSPNRGAYNEQFF
TRBJ2-2 TRBV5-1 many TRBD2 TGCGCCAGCAGCCGACTTCCCGGGACTACAAACACCGGGGAGCTGTTTTTT CASSRLPGTTNTGELFF
TRBJ2-7 TRBV18 many NA TGTGCCAGCTCACCACGAGTAGGGGGAGACTCCTACGAGCAGTACTTC CASSPRVGGDSYEQYF
TRBJ2-6 TRBV29-1 many TRBD1 TGCAGCGTGTCGACAGGGGGTACTGGGGCCAACGTCCTGACTTTC CSVSTGGTGANVLTF
TRBJ2-7 TRBV20-1 NA NA TGCAGTGCTAGAGCCCCCCGGGGCTCCTACGAGCAGTACTTC CSARAPRGSYEQYF
TRBJ2-7 TRBV14 many NA TGTGCCAGCAGCCAACGGCTTTACGAGCAGTACTTC CASSQRLYEQYF
TRBJ2-7 TRBV12-3/TRBV12-4 few NA TGTGCCAGCAGTGACCCCTACGGGCTCGGCGAGCAGTACTTC CASSDPYGLGEQYF
TRBJ2-5 TRBV20-1 few NA TGCAGTGCTAGCCCCTCCTCAGGGGACCAAGAGACCCAGTACTTC CSASPSSGDQETQYF
TRBJ2-2 TRBV28 many NA TGTGCCAGCAGTTTTAAAGGGACCGGGGAGCTGTTTTTT CASSFKGTGELFF
TRBJ1-4 TRBV20-1 many NA TGCAGTGCTAGGATTGGGGGAGTGTATGAAAAACTGTTTTTT CSARIGGVYEKLFF
TRBJ2-7 TRBV6-5 many NA TGTGCCAGCAGCCCGTCCCCCTACGAGCAGTACTTC CASSPSPYEQYF
TRBJ1-4 TRBV12-2 few NA TGTGCAAGTCTCACCAGGCCCCCTTCTTCCGGAGTAGAAAAACTGTTTTTT CASLTRPPSSGVEKLFF
TRBJ2-3 TRBV7-2 many NA TGTGCCAGCAGCTTACAGGGTATAGGGACAGATACGCAGTATTTT CASSLQGIGTDTQYF
TRBJ1-2 TRBV7-3 NA TRBD1 TGTGCCAGCAGTCGACAGGGGAGGTTGGGCTACACCTTC CASSRQGRLGYTF
TRBJ2-7 TRBV4-3 many TRBD1 TGCGCCAGCAGCCAAGATGGGGTAGGGACAGGCGCAGGGGAGCAGTACTTC CASSQDGVGTGAGEQYF